This T cell receptor beta chain was captured by sequencing in a study of CD8+CD57+ T cells in acquired aplastic anemia. The overall study: CD4+ and CD8+ cells, once sorted, gave DNA averaging roughly 3 ug. Study conclusions and caveats: Between patients and controls, 25 to 35 CD8+ CDR3 sequences were found in common. No significant patient-versus-control difference appeared in CD8+ Simpson's diversity.

The V end lost 4 bases, the J end lost 3 bases, and 16 bases lay between the germline ends. The CDR3 runs to 15 residues. The germline CDR1 and CDR2 sequences are SGHRS and YFSETQ. The patients chosen for sequencing had shown expansion of CD8+CD57+ cells (detected by flow cytometry). Blood samples were obtained from patients who had received no prior therapy. Profiling that covered TCR beta VDJ and CDR3 relied on genomic DNA as its template. TCRdb recomputed calls from the reads with MiXCR, one row per CDR3 protein. The data contain about 200,000 distinct CDR3 sequences, about 60% of them singletons. A note on this clonotype: Its antigen is not known.

The V gene is TRBV5-1, the J gene TRBJ1-1; D is possibly TRBD1 (6 bases). Material for sequencing was sorted CD4+, CD8+, or CD8+CD57+ T cells (not recorded which) from PBMCs. The origin of this receptor is a human donor with aplastic anemia. The CDR3, as DNA: TGCGCCAGCAGCGGCGGGACATCTAGGGACACTGAAGCTTTCTTT. It translates to CASSGGTSRDTEAFF.